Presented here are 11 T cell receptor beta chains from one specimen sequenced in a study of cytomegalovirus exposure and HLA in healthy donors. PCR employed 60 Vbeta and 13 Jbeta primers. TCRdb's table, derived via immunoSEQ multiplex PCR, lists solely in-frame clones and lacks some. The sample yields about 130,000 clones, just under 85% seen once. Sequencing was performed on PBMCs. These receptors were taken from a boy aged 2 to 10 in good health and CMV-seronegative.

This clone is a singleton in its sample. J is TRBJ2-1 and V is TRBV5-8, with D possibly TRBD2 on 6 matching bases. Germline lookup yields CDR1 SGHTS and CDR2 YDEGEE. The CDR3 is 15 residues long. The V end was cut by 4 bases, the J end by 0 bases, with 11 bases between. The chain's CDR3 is CASSQPRDSYNEQFF. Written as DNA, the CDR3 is TGTGCCAGCAGCCAGCCGCGGGACTCCTACAATGAGCAGTTCTTC.

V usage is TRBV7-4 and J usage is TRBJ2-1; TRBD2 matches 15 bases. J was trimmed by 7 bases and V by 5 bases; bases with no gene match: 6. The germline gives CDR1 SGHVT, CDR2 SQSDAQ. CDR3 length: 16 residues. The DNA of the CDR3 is TGTGCCAGCAGCCTTGGACTAGCGGGAGGGCTTAATGAGCAGTTCTTC. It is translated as CASSLGLAGGLNEQFF.

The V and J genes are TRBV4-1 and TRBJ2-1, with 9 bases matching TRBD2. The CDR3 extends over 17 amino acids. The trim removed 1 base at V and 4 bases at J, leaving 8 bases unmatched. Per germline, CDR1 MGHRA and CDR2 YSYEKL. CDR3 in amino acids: CASSQVLSGSLYNEQFF. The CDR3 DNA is TGCGCCAGCAGCCAAGTCCTTAGCGGGAGCCTTTACAATGAGCAGTTCTTC.

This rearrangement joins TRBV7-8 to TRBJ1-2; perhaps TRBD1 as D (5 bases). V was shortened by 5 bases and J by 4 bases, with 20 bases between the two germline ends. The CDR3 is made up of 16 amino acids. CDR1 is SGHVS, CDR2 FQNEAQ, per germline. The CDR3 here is CASSPGVTVSTYGYTF. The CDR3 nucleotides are TGTGCCAGCAGCCCGGGGGTGACAGTCAGCACCTATGGCTACACCTTC.

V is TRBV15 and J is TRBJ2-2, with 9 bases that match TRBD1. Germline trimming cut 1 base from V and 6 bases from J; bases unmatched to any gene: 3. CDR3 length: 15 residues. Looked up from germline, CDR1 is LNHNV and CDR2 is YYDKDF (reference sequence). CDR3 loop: CATSRGDRDAGELFF. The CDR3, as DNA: TGTGCCACCAGCAGAGGGGACAGGGACGCCGGGGAGCTGTTTTTT.

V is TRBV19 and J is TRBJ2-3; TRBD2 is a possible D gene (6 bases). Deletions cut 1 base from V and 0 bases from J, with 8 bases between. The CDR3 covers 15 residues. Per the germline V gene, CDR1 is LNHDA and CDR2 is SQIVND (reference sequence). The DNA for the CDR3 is TGTGCCAGTAGTATAGCGGGAGTGAGCACAGATACGCAGTATTTT. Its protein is CASSIAGVSTDTQYF.

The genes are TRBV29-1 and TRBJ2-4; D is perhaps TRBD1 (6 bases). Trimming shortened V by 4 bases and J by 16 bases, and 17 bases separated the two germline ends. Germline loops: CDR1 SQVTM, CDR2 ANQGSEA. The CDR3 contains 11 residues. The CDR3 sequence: CSVVMDRVGYF. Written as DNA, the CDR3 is TGCAGCGTTGTCATGGACAGAGTCGGATACTTC.

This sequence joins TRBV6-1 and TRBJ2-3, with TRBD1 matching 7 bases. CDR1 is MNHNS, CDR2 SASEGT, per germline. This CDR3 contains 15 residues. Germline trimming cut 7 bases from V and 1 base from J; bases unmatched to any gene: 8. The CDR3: CASTSTGHRTDTQYF. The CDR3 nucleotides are TGTGCCAGCACTTCGACAGGGCACCGCACAGATACGCAGTATTTT.

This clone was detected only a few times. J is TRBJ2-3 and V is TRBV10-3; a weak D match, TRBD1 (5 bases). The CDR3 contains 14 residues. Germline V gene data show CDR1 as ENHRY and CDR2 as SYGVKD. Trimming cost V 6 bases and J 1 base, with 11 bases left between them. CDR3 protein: CAISDSTGTDTQYF. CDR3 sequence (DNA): TGTGCCATCAGCGACAGTACCGGCACAGATACGCAGTATTTT.

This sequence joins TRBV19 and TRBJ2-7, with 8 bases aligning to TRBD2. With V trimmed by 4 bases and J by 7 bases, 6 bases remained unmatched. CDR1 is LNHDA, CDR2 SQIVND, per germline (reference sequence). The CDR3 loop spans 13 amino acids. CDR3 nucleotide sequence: TGTGCCAGTAGTAAGGGACTAGTCGGTGAGCAGTACGTC. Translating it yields CASSKGLVGEQYV.

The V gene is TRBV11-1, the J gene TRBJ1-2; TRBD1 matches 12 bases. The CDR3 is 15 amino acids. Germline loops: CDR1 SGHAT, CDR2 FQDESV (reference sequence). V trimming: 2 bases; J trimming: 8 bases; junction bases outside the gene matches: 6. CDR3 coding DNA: TGTGCCAGCAGCTTAAGGGGACAGGGGGCAGAAGGCTACACCTTC. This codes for CASSLRGQGAEGYTF.